This T cell receptor (beta chain) comes out of a study of CXCR3-negative and CXCR3-positive naive CD8 T cells. Findings of the study overall: TRB CDR3s were more hydrophobic in CXCR3-positive than in CXCR3-negative naive cells. The study found CXCR3 expression partially decreased after cryopreservation and ran most assays on fresh PBMCs.

Investigators sorted each CD8+ T cell subset in triplicate, taking 300,000 or so cells each time. UMI-tagged TRB cDNA libraries were built via 5' RACE. TCRdb reprocessed the 5' RACE reads; each CDR3 protein has one entry and no DNA is given. The sample table sets out roughly 65,000 distinct CDR3 sequences. The CDR3 has 15 residues. Concerning this clonotype itself: Antigen specificity is unknown.

The rearrangement links TRBV12-3 or TRBV12-4 to TRBJ2-2; TCRdb selects TRBD1, and the lack of DNA leaves this call unchecked. The TCR was taken from a human donor in good health. Some clones in this sample may be carry-over from other donors' samples. Source material: naive CXCR3+ CD8+ T cells from blood. The subset was: CD45RO-CCR7+CD27+CD95- naive CD8+ T cells expressing CXCR3 (TNR3+). Here the CDR3 reads CASSYPTGNTGELFF.